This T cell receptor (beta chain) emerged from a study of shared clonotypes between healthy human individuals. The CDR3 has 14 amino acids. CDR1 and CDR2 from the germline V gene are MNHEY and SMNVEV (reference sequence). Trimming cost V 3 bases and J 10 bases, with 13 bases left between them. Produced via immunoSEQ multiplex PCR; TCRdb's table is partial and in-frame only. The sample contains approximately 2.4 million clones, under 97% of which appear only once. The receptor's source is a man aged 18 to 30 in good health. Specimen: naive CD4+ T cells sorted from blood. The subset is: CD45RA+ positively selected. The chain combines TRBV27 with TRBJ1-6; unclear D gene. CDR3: CASSFAFLASPLHF. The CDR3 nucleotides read TGTGCCAGCAGTTTTGCGTTCTTGGCCTCACCCCTCCACTTT.